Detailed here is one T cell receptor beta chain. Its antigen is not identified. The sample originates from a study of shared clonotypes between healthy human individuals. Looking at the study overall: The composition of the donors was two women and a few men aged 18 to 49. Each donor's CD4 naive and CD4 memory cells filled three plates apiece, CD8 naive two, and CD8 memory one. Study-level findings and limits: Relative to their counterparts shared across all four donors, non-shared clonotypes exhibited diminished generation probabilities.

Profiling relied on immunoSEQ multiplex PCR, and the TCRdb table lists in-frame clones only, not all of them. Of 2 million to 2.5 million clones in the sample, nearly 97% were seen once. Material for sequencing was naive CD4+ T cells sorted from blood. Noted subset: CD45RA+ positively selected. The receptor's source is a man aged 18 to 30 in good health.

CDR3 bases: TGTGCCAGCAGCTTAGCGGTCACTTACTCCTATAATTCACCCCTCCACTTT. Translating gives CASSLAVTYSYNSPLHF. The J gene is TRBJ1-6, the V gene TRBV7-2; D gene uncertain. Trimming pared 0 bases from V and 0 bases from J, leaving 9 bases between. Germline CDR1 SGHTA, CDR2 FQGNSA. The CDR3 is made up of 17 amino acids.